A selection of T cell receptor beta chains follows, all from one sample in a study of blood T cell repertoires in COVID-19. Assay: immunoSEQ multiplex PCR; the TCRdb copy retains only in-frame clones and omits some. Of about 240,000 clones listed, 80% to 90% are singletons. What was sequenced was peripheral blood. These receptor sequences come from a woman older than 75 with COVID-19, enrolled during active disease. The CDR3 runs from the conserved cysteine through the conserved F or W. A D gene is named only where the DNA matches it firmly. Size values are once, few and many counts, or a class for expanded clones, and some rows have none.

J | D | size | V | CDR3 | DNA
TRBJ2-5 | - | - | TRBV21-1 | CASTYRGREETQYF | TGTGCCAGCACCTACAGGGGGCGGGAAGAGACCCAGTACTTC
TRBJ2-4 | TRBD1 | - | TRBV6-5 | CASSYGTGPSGIQYF | TGTGCCAGCAGTTACGGGACAGGCCCTAGTGGGATTCAGTACTTC
TRBJ1-2 | TRBD1 | few | TRBV27 | CASSFAGTGNSYGYTF | TGTGCCAGCAGTTTCGCAGGGACAGGGAATAGCTATGGCTACACCTTC
TRBJ2-1 | TRBD2 | - | TRBV5-6 | CASSSRLAASYNEQFF | TGTGCCAGCAGCTCCAGACTAGCGGCTTCCTACAATGAGCAGTTCTTC
TRBJ2-5 | TRBD2 | - | TRBV7-2 | CASSTRTSGVETQYF | TGTGCCAGCAGCACCCGGACTAGCGGGGTAGAGACCCAGTACTTC
TRBJ1-5 | - | - | TRBV10-2 | CASSSGISNQPQHF | TGCGCCAGCAGCTCGGGGATCAGCAATCAGCCCCAGCATTTT
TRBJ1-6 | - | few | TRBV5-6 | CASFRDTNSPLHF | TGTGCCAGTTTCCGGGACACAAATTCACCCCTCCACTTT
TRBJ1-1 | - | once | TRBV6-5 | CASSRSVAAFF | TGTGCCAGCAGCCGGTCGGTAGCAGCTTTCTTT
TRBJ2-1 | - | - | TRBV18 | CASSPGGAAYNEQFF | TGTGCCAGCTCACCAGGGGGGGCCGCCTACAATGAGCAGTTCTTC
TRBJ1-2 | TRBD1 | - | TRBV4-1 | CASSPTGGRDGYTF | TGCGCCAGCAGTCCGACAGGGGGCAGGGATGGCTACACCTTC